Below, 27 T cell receptor beta chains from the same sample are listed, as sequenced in a study of blood T cells in healthy people across ages. Alongside a J-beta primer mix, a sample-barcoded 5' primer served in a second PCR lasting roughly 6 to 11 cycles. TCRdb reprocessed the 5' RACE reads via MiXCR and lists one record per CDR3 protein. The top ten hold around 0.7% of the sample, which has more than 1,000,000 distinct CDR3 sequences, around 25% seen once. The same sample was also used in a study of T cells of mothers and their children.

Sequencing used blood. Source of these receptors: a girl aged 2-10 years in good health.

This chain links TRBV15 with TRBJ2-3, with D maybe TRBD1 (6 bases). CDR3 size: 18 residues. The germline V and J ends were trimmed by 4 bases and 2 bases, with 22 bases remaining between them. In germline, CDR1 is LNHNV, CDR2 YYDKDF (reference sequence). The CDR3 DNA sequence: TGTGCCACCAGCACGACTTACATACAGGGAATGAACACAGATACGCAGTATTTT. Its protein product is CATSTTYIQGMNTDTQYF.

V gene TRBV5-6 combines with J gene TRBJ2-2, with D possibly TRBD2 on 5 matching bases. The CDR3 is made up of 14 amino acids. V gave up 1 base and J gave up 7 bases, with 11 bases separating them. Germline assignment: CDR1 SGHDT and CDR2 YYEEEE. CDR3 DNA sequence: TGTGCCAGCAGCTTGCTCCCCGGGGTCGGGGAGCTGTTTTTT. This translates into CASSLLPGVGELFF.

This clonotype came up a few times. This chain links TRBV14 with TRBJ2-7, with TRBD1 as a possible D gene (6 bases). Germline assignment: CDR1 SGHDN and CDR2 FVKESK. The CDR3 extends over 15 amino acids. Trimming removed 2 bases at V and 3 bases at J, with 14 bases between. The CDR3: CASSQFIQGNYEQYF. The CDR3 DNA sequence: TGTGCCAGCAGCCAATTCATCCAGGGGAACTACGAGCAGTACTTC. The entire variable domain, with the rest obtained from reference TRBV14 and TRBJ2-7, is as follows: EAGVTQFPSHSVIEKGQTVTLRCDPISGHDNLYWYRRVMGKEIKFLLHFVKESKQDESGMPNNRFLAERTGGTYSTLKVQPAELEDSGVYFCASSQFIQGNYEQYFGPGTRLTVT.

This clonotype was counted only a few times. V usage is TRBV7-9 and J usage is TRBJ2-5; D is tentatively TRBD1 or TRBD2 (5 bases each). The germline gives CDR1 SEHNR, CDR2 FQNEAQ (reference sequence). The CDR3 contains 15 residues. The V gene lost 2 bases and the J gene lost 5 bases, with 15 bases spanning the gap. This CDR3 is CASSLLGPVTETQYF. In DNA, the CDR3 is TGTGCCAGCAGCTTATTGGGACCGGTAACGGAGACCCAGTACTTC.

There are a few counts of this clonotype. This chain links TRBV20-1 with TRBJ2-1; 11 bases map to TRBD2. The CDR3 runs 16 residues. The V gene end was trimmed by 4 bases and the J gene end by 6 bases; junction bases not matched to a gene: 11. Germline CDR1 is DFQATT and CDR2 is SNEGSKA (reference sequence). The chain's CDR3 is CSAKASGLAEGNEQFF. CDR3 nucleotide sequence: TGCAGTGCTAAGGCCTCGGGACTAGCGGAGGGCAATGAGCAGTTCTTC.

In its sample, this clonotype was seen many times. The V call is TRBV15, the J call TRBJ2-3; D unclear. Germline V gene data show CDR1 as LNHNV and CDR2 as YYDKDF (reference sequence). This CDR3 spans 15 amino acids. V lost 1 base and J 4 bases, leaving 12 bases between the germline ends. This CDR3 is CATSRVPQSPDTQYF. The CDR3 bases are TGTGCCACCAGCAGAGTACCCCAAAGCCCAGATACGCAGTATTTT. The variable domain in full, with the rest retrieved from reference TRBV15 and TRBJ2-3, is DAMVIQNPRYQVTQFGKPVTLSCSQTLNHNVMYWYQQKSSQAPKLLFHYYDKDFNNEADTPDNFQSRRPNTSFCFLDIRSPGLGDTAMYLCATSRVPQSPDTQYFGPGTRLTVL.

The table lists this clonotype with a few counts. Being one base from a much bigger clone, this may be a read error. The chain uses TRBV7-2 and TRBJ2-2; D uncertain. Germline CDR1 and CDR2: SGHTA and FQGNSA. The CDR3 has 12 amino acids. This chain's CDR3 is CAGSLGIGELFF. The CDR3 DNA is TGTGCCGGCAGCTTAGGGATAGGGGAGCTGTTTTTT. The full variable domain, rest sourced from reference TRBV7-2 and TRBJ2-2, is GAGVSQSPSNKVTEKGKDVELRCDPISGHTALYWYRQSLGQGLEFLIYFQGNSAPDKSGLPSDRFSAERTGGSVSTLTIQRTQQEDSAVYLCAGSLGIGELFFGEGSRLTVL.

This clonotype turned up a few times. V gene TRBV7-3 combines with J gene TRBJ2-5; D is perhaps TRBD2 (6 bases). CDR3 length equals 15 residues. Germline values: CDR1 SGHTA, CDR2 FQGTGA. The V end lost 5 bases, the J end lost 3 bases, and 16 bases lay between the germline ends. The CDR3 region is CASSQSGTAEETQYF. The CDR3 region has the DNA TGTGCCAGCAGCCAGTCAGGGACTGCCGAAGAGACCCAGTACTTC.

The chain has TRBV18 and TRBJ2-1, with 8 bases fitting TRBD2. CDR3 length: 16 amino acids. Germline CDR1 reads KGHSH; CDR2 reads LQKENI. V dropped 5 bases and J dropped 9; count of bases not matched to a gene: 15. The CDR3 nucleotides read TGTGCCAGCTCATCGCAGACTAGCGCAAACGCCCGTGAGCAGTTCTTC. Its protein product is CASSSQTSANAREQFF.

The genes are TRBV7-2 and TRBJ2-1; 9 positions match TRBD2. This CDR3 region has 15 residues. V lost 3 bases, J lost 8 bases, and 8 bases stayed unmatched. Germline CDR1 and CDR2: SGHTA and FQGNSA. This chain's CDR3 is CASSLLAGNFDEQFF. CDR3 in DNA: TGTGCCAGCAGCTTGCTAGCGGGAAATTTCGATGAGCAGTTCTTC.

This rearrangement joins TRBV6-6 to TRBJ2-7; D unclear. Trimming pared 5 bases from V and 2 bases from J, leaving 13 bases between. CDR1 is MNHNY, CDR2 SVGAGI, per germline (reference sequence). The CDR3 consists of 14 residues. The CDR3 bases are TGTGCCAGCAGTCCCCATCGTAGAACCTACGAGCAGTACTTC. Its protein product is CASSPHRRTYEQYF.

The chain employs TRBV29-1 and TRBJ2-5; a weak D match, TRBD2 (6 bases). The V end lost 7 bases, the J end lost 4 bases, and 10 bases lay between the germline ends. The CDR3 covers 11 residues. Per germline, CDR1 SQVTM and CDR2 ANQGSEA. The CDR3 here is CSGLEGETQYF. CDR3 DNA: TGCAGCGGCCTGGAGGGAGAGACCCAGTACTTC.

The V and J genes are TRBV7-8 and TRBJ2-7; 7 bases are a match to TRBD2. The CDR3 extends over 14 amino acids. V lost 6 bases to trimming and J lost 2 bases; unmatched junction nucleotides: 7. Germline V gene data show CDR1 as SGHVS and CDR2 as FQNEAQ. The CDR3 nucleotides read TGTGCCAGCAGTACCTCAGGACTAGCCTACGAGCAGTACTTC. Its protein is CASSTSGLAYEQYF.

The rearrangement links TRBV10-3 to TRBJ2-1; the match to TRBD2 covers 13 bases. CDR1 is ENHRY, CDR2 SYGVKD, per germline. This CDR3 region has 15 residues. The trim removed 10 bases at V and 5 bases at J, leaving 8 bases unmatched. The CDR3 loop is CASNRGLAGDNEQFF. CDR3 nucleotides: TGTGCCAGTAATAGAGGACTAGCGGGGGACAATGAGCAGTTCTTC.

Regarding this clonotype: A read error may produce the germline difference seen at one junction end. J is TRBJ2-3 and V is TRBV9; TRBD1 might be the D (5 bases). CDR3 length: 14 residues. Germline values: CDR1 SGDLS, CDR2 YYNGEE. CDR3 DNA: TGTGCCAGCAGCGTTCTCCTAAACACAGGTACGCAGTATTTT. It specifies CASSVLLNTGTQYF.

There are many counts of this clonotype. CDR3 region: CASRDRGSYEQYF. The CDR3 nucleotides read TGTGCCAGCAGGGACAGGGGGTCCTACGAGCAGTACTTC. J is TRBJ2-7 and V is TRBV28; 10 positions agree with TRBD1. The ends lost 6 bases at V and 1 base at J; junction bases unmatched: 0. The CDR3 runs to 13 residues. Germline loops: CDR1 MDHEN, CDR2 SYDVKM.

This chain connects TRBV29-1 to TRBJ2-1, with 9 bases lining up with TRBD2. The CDR3 has 15 amino acids. Per the germline V gene, CDR1 is SQVTM and CDR2 is ANQGSEA. V lost 7 bases and J lost 2; bases outside the gene matches: 9. CDR3 in DNA: TGCAGCGGCGAGGGGACTAGCTGGGCCTACAATGAGCAGTTCTTC. Protein sequence: CSGEGTSWAYNEQFF.

Comments on this clonotype: Compared with germline, one end of the junction differs, possibly owing to a read error. This chain connects TRBV12-3 or TRBV12-4 to TRBJ2-5; 13 bases fit TRBD2. The CDR3 runs 16 residues. The CDR3 protein is CASRYAGTSGKNGEFF. The CDR3 DNA follows: TGTGCCAGCAGGTACGCCGGGACTAGCGGGAAAAACGGCGAGTTCTTC.

This clonotype occurred a few times. The genes are TRBV12-3 or TRBV12-4 and TRBJ1-2; D possibly corresponds to TRBD1 (5 bases). Trimming took off 10 bases at V and 7 bases at J, with 10 bases between the two ends. The CDR3 runs 10 residues. The CDR3 region is CATQGSGYTF. As DNA, the CDR3 is TGTGCCACTCAGGGTAGTGGCTACACCTTC.

The J gene is TRBJ2-5, the V gene TRBV28, with 7 bases matching TRBD2. After removal of 3 bases from V and 3 bases from J, the junction contained 7 bases not matched to a gene. CDR1 is MDHEN, CDR2 SYDVKM, per germline. This CDR3 region has 15 residues. CDR3 protein: CASSFSPSGEETQYF. In nucleotides, the CDR3 is TGTGCCAGCAGTTTTAGCCCTAGCGGTGAAGAGACCCAGTACTTC.

J is TRBJ2-7 and V is TRBV6-5; tentative D call: TRBD1 (6 bases). The V gene lost 0 bases and the J gene lost 3 bases, with 12 bases spanning the gap. Germline V lookup: CDR1 MNHEY, CDR2 SVGAGI. The CDR3 has 15 residues. CDR3 DNA: TGTGCCAGCAGTTACTCCCCTGGGGGCCACTACGAGCAGTACTTC. It encodes CASSYSPGGHYEQYF.

This clonotype was counted between two and nine times. Because it lacks the conserved phenylalanine or tryptophan at the end, this CDR3 is likely a read error. This chain uses TRBV10-3 with TRBJ2-6, with D maybe TRBD2 (6 bases). CDR1 and CDR2 from the germline V gene are ENHRY and SYGVKD. Trimming took off 11 bases at V and 1 base at J, with 12 bases between the two ends. The CDR3 consists of 14 residues. The CDR3 protein is CASQSGSGANVLTL. In DNA, the CDR3 is TGTGCCTCCCAGAGCGGGTCTGGGGCCAACGTCCTGACTCTC.

This clonotype was found a few times. This chain joins TRBV12-3 or TRBV12-4 and TRBJ2-1; 7 bases fit TRBD2. Trimming cost V 2 bases and J 4 bases; bases outside gene matches: 5. The CDR3 sequence is 15 residues long. CDR3 region: CASSLRASGYNEQFF. CDR3 sequence (DNA): TGTGCCAGCAGTTTAAGGGCTAGCGGTTACAATGAGCAGTTCTTC.

This clonotype showed up just a few times. The chain has TRBV4-3 and TRBJ2-3, with D unclear. CDR1 is LGHNA, CDR2 YSLEER, per germline. V lost 0 bases and J 10 bases, leaving 11 bases between the germline ends. The CDR3 extends over 13 amino acids. DNA of the CDR3: TGCGCCAGCAGCCAAGATGGCGGAAAGGCGCAGTATTTT. It codes for CASSQDGGKAQYF.

The rearrangement uses TRBV29-1 and TRBJ2-7, with a possible D match to TRBD2 (5 bases). Germline lookup yields CDR1 SQVTM and CDR2 ANQGSEA. The CDR3 runs 11 residues. The V and J ends lost 5 bases and 6 bases respectively, with 11 bases between them. CDR3 DNA sequence: TGCAGCGTTAAGGATGCGGGCGAGCAGTACTTC. Its protein product is CSVKDAGEQYF.

The chain has TRBV7-2 and TRBJ2-7, with D possibly matching TRBD1 (6 bases). Trimming removed 4 bases from V and 4 bases from J, with 20 bases in between. Germline loops: CDR1 SGHTA, CDR2 FQGNSA. The CDR3 sequence is 16 residues long. As DNA, the CDR3 is TGTGCCAGCAGCTACCGGGGTAATGGGGGCCGGTACGAGCAGTACTTC. Translation: CASSYRGNGGRYEQYF.

The chain has TRBV11-2 and TRBJ2-3, with D maybe TRBD2 (5 bases). Trimming removed 4 bases from V and 0 bases from J, with 14 bases in between. Germline V CDR1 and CDR2: SGHAT, FQNNGV. CDR3 length: 16 residues. The CDR3 is CASSYRRKTSTDTQYF. Written as DNA, the CDR3 is TGTGCCAGCAGCTATCGGAGGAAGACTAGCACAGATACGCAGTATTTT.